These 9 T cell receptor beta chains share one sample of origin, sequenced in a study of T cells in Graves' hyperthyroidism and ophthalmopathy. Amplification of TCR beta CDR3 regions used RNA as the template. Using the HTBI primer set, a first-round RT-PCR was run on the TCR CDR3. A single record per CDR3 protein comes from TCRdb applying MiXCR to the multiplex PCR reads. The table records roughly 700,000 distinct CDR3 sequences, around a sixth of them present only once. Sequenced material: blood. The receptors stem from a middle-aged man with Graves' hyperthyroidism.

As concerns this clonotype: A read error may explain this, as a much larger clone is one base away. The rearrangement uses TRBV7-2 and TRBJ2-5, with TRBD1 matching over 8 bases. The CDR3 contains 13 residues. V was pared by 5 bases and J by 6 bases, with 5 bases of the junction left unmatched. Germline lookup yields CDR1 SGHTA and CDR2 FQGNSA. CDR3 bases: TGTACCAGCAGCCGGGACAGGCGGCAGACCCAGTACTTC. Translated, it gives CTSSRDRRQTQYF.

This clonotype showed up just once. A single base separates this from a much larger clone, so it may be a read error. The chain is built from TRBV5-1 and TRBJ1-4; D remains unclear. The CDR3 is 15 residues long. The V gene's germline CDR1 is SGHRS and CDR2 YFSETQ. The CDR3 protein is CASSPGLSTNERLFF. DNA for the CDR3: TGCGCCAGCAGCCCCGGGTTATCAACTAATGAAAGACTGTTTTTT.

This clonotype has a handful of counts. The chain recombines TRBV24-1 with TRBJ2-2; D is ambiguous. This CDR3 comprises 15 residues. Germline CDR1 is KGHDR and CDR2 is SFDVKD. The V end was cut by 2 bases, the J end by 1 base, with 7 bases between. The CDR3 DNA sequence: TGTGCCACCAGTGATTGGGCAGGGAACACCGGGGAGCTGTTTTTT. Protein: CATSDWAGNTGELFF.

This chain uses TRBV9 with TRBJ2-1; TRBD2 agrees at 10 bases. Per the germline V gene, CDR1 is SGDLS and CDR2 is YYNGEE. This CDR3 has 14 residues. V lost 6 bases and J lost 7; bases outside the gene matches: 7. The chain's CDR3 is CASKAAGGPNEQFF. In DNA form, the CDR3 reads TGTGCCAGCAAGGCAGCGGGAGGGCCGAATGAGCAGTTCTTC.

The chain links TRBV28 to TRBJ1-2; 8 bases match TRBD1. V was clipped by 4 bases and J by 4 bases; unmatched bases: 8. The CDR3 consists of 15 residues. CDR1 MDHEN and CDR2 SYDVKM come from the germline V gene. Written as DNA, the CDR3 is TGTGCCAGCAGTTCAACGGACAGGGCCGGCTATGGCTACACCTTC. As protein: CASSSTDRAGYGYTF.

Ten or more counts support this clonotype. V and J are TRBV27 and TRBJ1-1; TRBD1 aligns across 9 bases. V shed 5 bases, J shed 0 bases, and the junction held 7 bases outside the gene matches. The germline CDR1 and CDR2 sequences are MNHEY and SMNVEV (reference sequence). This CDR3 is built from 16 residues. The CDR3 protein is CASSLGQGRMNTEAFF. In nucleotides, the CDR3 is TGTGCCAGCAGTCTGGGACAGGGAAGGATGAACACTGAAGCTTTCTTT.

This clonotype turned up a few times. This sequence joins TRBV6-2 or TRBV6-3 and TRBJ2-2, with TRBD2 matching over 10 bases. The CDR3 has 16 amino acids. Unmatched junction bases numbered 11, after V lost 8 bases and J lost 5 bases. Germline V gene lookup returns CDR1 MNHEY and CDR2 SVGEGT. In DNA, the CDR3 is TGTGCCAGCCTTTCGGGGGCTAGCGGGAGAACCGGGGAGCTGTTTTTT. Its protein product is CASLSGASGRTGELFF.

This clonotype was seen many times. The CDR3 sequence is CASDGTGEIETQYF. The CDR3 coding sequence is TGTGCCAGCGACGGTACAGGGGAAATTGAGACCCAGTACTTC. V gene TRBV2 combines with J gene TRBJ2-5, with 7 bases matching TRBD1. Germline trimming cut 8 bases from V and 5 bases from J; bases unmatched to any gene: 11. This CDR3 contains 14 residues. The V gene's germline CDR1 is SNHLY and CDR2 FYNNEI.

The table lists this clonotype with many counts. This CDR3 is CASSPPGTENPYEQYF. The CDR3 nucleotides are TGTGCCAGCAGTCCTCCCGGGACGGAGAATCCCTACGAGCAGTACTTC. The chain joins TRBV6-1 to TRBJ2-7; D possibly uses TRBD1 or TRBD2 (5 bases each). There are 16 residues in the CDR3. The germline CDR1 and CDR2 sequences are MNHNS and SASEGT. Trimming left V 5 bases short and J 2 bases short, with 19 bases between.